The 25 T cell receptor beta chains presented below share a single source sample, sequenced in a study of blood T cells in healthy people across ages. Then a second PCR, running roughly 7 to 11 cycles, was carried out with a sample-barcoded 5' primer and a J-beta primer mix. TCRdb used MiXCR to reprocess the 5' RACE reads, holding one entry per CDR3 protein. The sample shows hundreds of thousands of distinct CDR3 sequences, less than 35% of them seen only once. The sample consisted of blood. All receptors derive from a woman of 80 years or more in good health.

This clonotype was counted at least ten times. The CDR3 reads CASSFLISGANVLTF. The CDR3 nucleotides read TGTGCCAGCAGCTTTCTAATATCTGGGGCCAACGTCCTGACTTTC. This chain links TRBV5-6 with TRBJ2-6; no firm D call. The CDR3 runs to 15 residues. Germline CDR1 reads SGHDT; CDR2 reads YYEEEE. Between the trimmed V and J ends, which lost 2 bases and 1 base, there was a span of 7 bases.

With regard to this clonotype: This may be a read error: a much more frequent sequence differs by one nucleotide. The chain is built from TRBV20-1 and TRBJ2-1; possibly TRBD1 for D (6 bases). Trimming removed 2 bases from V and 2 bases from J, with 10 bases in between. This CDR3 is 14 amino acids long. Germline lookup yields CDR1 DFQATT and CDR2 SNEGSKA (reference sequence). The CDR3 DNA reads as TGCAGTGCTAGATGTGGGACAACCTACAATGAGCAGTTCTTC. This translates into CSARCGTTYNEQFF.

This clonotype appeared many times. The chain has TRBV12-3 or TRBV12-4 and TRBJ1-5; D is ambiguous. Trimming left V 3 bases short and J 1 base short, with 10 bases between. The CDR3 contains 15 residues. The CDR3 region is CASSFSRRSNQPQHF. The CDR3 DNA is TGTGCCAGCAGTTTTTCCAGAAGGAGCAATCAGCCCCAGCATTTT.

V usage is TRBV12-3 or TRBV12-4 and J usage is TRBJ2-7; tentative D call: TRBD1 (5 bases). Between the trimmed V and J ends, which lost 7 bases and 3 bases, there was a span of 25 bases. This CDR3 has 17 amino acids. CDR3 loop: CASKRYEPDRYCYEQYF. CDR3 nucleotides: TGTGCCAGCAAGAGGTATGAGCCTGACAGATATTGCTACGAGCAGTACTTC.

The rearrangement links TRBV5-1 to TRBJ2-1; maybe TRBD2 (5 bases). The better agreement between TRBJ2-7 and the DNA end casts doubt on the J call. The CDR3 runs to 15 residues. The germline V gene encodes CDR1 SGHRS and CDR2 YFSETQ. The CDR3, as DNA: TGCGCCAGCAGCTTGGCTAGCTTCTCCTACAATGAGCAGTACTTC. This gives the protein CASSLASFSYNEQYF.

For the CDR3, the DNA is TGTGCCAGCAGTTTAAATGAGGGCTATGGCTACACCTTC. It is translated as CASSLNEGYGYTF. The chain combines TRBV27 with TRBJ1-2; no firm D call. Trimming removed 2 bases at V and 4 bases at J, with 8 bases between. The V gene's germline CDR1 is MNHEY and CDR2 SMNVEV (reference sequence). This CDR3 region has 13 residues.

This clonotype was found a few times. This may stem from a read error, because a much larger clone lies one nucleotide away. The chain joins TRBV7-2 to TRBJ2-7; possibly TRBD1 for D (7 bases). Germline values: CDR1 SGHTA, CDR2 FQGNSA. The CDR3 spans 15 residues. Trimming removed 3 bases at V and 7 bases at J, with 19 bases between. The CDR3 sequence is CASSLEGQRINEQYF. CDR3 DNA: TGTGCCAGCAGCTTGGAGGGACAGCGCATCAATGAGCAGTACTTC.

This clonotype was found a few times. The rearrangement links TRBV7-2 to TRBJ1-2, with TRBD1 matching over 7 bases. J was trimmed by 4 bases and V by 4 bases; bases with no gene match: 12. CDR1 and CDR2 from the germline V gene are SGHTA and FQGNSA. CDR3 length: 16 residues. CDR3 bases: TGTGCCAGCAGCTCAGGGGGGACAACGAGCGGCTATGGCTACACCTTC. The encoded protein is CASSSGGTTSGYGYTF.

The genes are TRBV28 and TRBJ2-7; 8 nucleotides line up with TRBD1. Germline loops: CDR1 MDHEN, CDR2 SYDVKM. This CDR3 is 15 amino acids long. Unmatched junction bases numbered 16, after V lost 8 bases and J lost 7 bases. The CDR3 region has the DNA TGTGCCAGCCAAGTGGAGGACAGGGCGTATCATGAGCAGTACTTC. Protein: CASQVEDRAYHEQYF.

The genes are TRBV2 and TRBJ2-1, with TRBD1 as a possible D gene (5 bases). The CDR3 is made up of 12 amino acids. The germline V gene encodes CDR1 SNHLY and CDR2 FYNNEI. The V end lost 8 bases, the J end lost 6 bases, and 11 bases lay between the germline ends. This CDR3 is CASSGHRNEQFF. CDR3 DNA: TGTGCCAGCTCTGGACACCGCAATGAGCAGTTCTTC.

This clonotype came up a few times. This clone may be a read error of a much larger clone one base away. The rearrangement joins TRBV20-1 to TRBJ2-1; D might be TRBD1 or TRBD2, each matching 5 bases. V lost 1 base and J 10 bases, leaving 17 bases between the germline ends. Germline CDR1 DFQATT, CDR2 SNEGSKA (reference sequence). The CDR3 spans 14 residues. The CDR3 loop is CSARVGVLSYEQFF. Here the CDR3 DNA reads TGCAGTGCTAGAGTGGGGGTCCTCTCCTACGAGCAGTTCTTC.

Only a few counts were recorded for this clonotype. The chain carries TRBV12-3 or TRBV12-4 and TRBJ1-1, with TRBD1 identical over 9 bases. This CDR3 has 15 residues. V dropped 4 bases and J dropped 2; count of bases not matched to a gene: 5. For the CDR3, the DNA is TGTGCCAGCAGTTCCTACAGGGGGCGAAACACTGAAGCTTTCTTT. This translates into CASSSYRGRNTEAFF.

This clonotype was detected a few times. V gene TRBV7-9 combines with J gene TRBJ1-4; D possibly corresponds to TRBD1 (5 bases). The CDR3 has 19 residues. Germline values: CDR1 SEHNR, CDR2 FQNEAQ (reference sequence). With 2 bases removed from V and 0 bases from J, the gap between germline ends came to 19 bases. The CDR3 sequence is CASSLFPSGSLATNEKLFF. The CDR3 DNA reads TGTGCCAGCAGCTTATTTCCCTCAGGGTCCTTAGCAACTAATGAAAAACTGTTTTTT.

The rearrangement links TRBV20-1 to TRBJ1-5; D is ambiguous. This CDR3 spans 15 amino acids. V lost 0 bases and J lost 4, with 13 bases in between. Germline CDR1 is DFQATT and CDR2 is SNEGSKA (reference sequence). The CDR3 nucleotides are TGCAGTGCTAGAGAACAATACGGCCTAAATCAGCCCCAGCATTTT. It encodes CSAREQYGLNQPQHF.

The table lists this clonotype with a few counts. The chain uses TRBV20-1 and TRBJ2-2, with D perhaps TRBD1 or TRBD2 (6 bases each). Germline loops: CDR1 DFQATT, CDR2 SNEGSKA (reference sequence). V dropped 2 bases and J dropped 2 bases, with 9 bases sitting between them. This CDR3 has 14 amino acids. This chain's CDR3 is CSARRGVNTGELFF. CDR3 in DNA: TGCAGTGCTAGAAGGGGGGTCAACACCGGGGAGCTGTTTTTT.

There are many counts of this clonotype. The CDR3 DNA is TGTGCCACCAGCAGAGGTACAGGCACTCAAGAGACCCAGTACTTC. Its translation: CATSRGTGTQETQYF. This sequence joins TRBV15 and TRBJ2-5; maybe TRBD1 (5 bases). With 1 base removed from V and 2 bases from J, the gap between germline ends came to 11 bases. The CDR3 spans 15 residues. The germline gives CDR1 LNHNV, CDR2 YYDKDF (reference sequence).

CDR3 in amino acids: CASSSGRNNGYTF. Written as DNA, the CDR3 is TGTGCCAGTAGTTCGGGGCGGAATAATGGCTACACCTTC. The V call is TRBV19, the J call TRBJ1-2, with D perhaps TRBD1 (5 bases). V was pared by 5 bases and J by 6 bases, with 13 bases between. The CDR3 is 13 residues long. The germline gives CDR1 LNHDA, CDR2 SQIVND (reference sequence).

The CDR3 protein is CASRPSGEGQETQYF. DNA of the CDR3: TGTGCCAGCAGACCTAGCGGGGAGGGCCAAGAGACCCAGTACTTC. V usage is TRBV7-2 and J usage is TRBJ2-5, with 9 bases lining up with TRBD2. V trimming: 6 bases; J trimming: 1 base; junction bases outside the gene matches: 6. Germline V gene data show CDR1 as SGHTA and CDR2 as FQGNSA. This CDR3 has 15 amino acids.

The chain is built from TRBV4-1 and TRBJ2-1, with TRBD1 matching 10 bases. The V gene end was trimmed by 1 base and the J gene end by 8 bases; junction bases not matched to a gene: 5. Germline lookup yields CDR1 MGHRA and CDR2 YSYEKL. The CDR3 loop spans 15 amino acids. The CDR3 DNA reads TGCGCCAGCAGCCAAGGCGGGACAGGGGACGATGAGCAGTTCTTC. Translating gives CASSQGGTGDDEQFF.

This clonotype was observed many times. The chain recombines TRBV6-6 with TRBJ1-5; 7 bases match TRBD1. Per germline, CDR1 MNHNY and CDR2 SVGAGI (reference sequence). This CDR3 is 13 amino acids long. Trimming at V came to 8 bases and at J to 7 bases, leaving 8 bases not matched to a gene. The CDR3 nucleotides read TGTGCCAGCCACCCAGGGGGGGGACAGCCCCAGCATTTT. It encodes CASHPGGGQPQHF.

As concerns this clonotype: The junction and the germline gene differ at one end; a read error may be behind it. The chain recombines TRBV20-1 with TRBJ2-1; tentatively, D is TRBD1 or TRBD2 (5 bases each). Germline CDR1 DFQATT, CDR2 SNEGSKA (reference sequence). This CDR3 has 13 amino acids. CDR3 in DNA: TGCAGTACTAGAGTATCAGGGCCTAATGAGCAGTTCTTC. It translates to CSTRVSGPNEQFF.

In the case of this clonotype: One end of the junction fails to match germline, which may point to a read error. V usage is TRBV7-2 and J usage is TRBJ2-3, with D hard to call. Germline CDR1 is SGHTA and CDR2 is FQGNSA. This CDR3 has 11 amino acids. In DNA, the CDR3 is TGTGCCAGCAGCTTAGATTATACTCAGTATTTT. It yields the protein CASSLDYTQYF.

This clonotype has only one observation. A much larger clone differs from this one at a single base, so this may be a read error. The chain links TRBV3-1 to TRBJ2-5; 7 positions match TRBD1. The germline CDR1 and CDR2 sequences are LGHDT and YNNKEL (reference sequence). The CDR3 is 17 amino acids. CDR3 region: CTSSQQGLRVSQETQYF. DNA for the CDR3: TGTACCAGCAGCCAACAGGGGTTAAGAGTGTCCCAAGAGACCCAGTACTTC.

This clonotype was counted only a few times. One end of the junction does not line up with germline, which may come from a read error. Here the CDR3 DNA reads TGTGCCACCAGCAGGGTCCAGGGACAGGGAGTTAGCAATCGGCCCCAGCATTTT. It codes for CATSRVQGQGVSNRPQHF. The J gene is TRBJ1-5, the V gene TRBV15, with 9 bases that match TRBD1. CDR3 length: 18 residues. Per the germline V gene, CDR1 is LNHNV and CDR2 is YYDKDF (reference sequence).

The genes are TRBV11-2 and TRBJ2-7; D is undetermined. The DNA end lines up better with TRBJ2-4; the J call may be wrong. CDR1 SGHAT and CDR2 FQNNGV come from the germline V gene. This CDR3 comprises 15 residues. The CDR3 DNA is TGTGCCAGCAGCTCAGATCTGTTAGCCAAAAACATTCAGTACTTC. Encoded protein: CASSSDLLAKNIQYF.